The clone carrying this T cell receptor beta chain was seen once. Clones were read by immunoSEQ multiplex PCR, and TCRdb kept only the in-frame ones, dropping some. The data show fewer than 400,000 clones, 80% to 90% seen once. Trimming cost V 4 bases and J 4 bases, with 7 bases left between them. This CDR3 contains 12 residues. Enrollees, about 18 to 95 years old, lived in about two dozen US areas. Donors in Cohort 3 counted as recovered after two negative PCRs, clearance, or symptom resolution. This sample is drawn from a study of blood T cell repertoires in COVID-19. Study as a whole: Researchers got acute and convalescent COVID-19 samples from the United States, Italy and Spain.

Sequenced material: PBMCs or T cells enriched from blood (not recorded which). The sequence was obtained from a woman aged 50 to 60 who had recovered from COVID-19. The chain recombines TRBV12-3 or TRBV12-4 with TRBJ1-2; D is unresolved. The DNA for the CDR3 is TGTGCCAGCAGTTACAGCTTCTATGGCTACACCTTC. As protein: CASSYSFYGYTF.